These 4 T cell receptor beta chains were sequenced from one sample in a study of CD8 T cells in Susac syndrome. Random hexamers were used to reverse transcribe the RNA input (roughly 0.5 to 1 ug). One entry per CDR3 protein results from TCRdb running MiXCR on the immunoSEQ multiplex PCR reads. The data contain about 210,000 distinct CDR3 sequences, over 85% of them seen just once; the ten biggest clones take up around 0.1%. The specimen was CD4+ T cells from PBMCs. Receptors originate from a human donor in good health.

As DNA, the CDR3 is TGCAGCGTTACAATCCCCCAGGGAATAGGGGGTGAAGCTTTCTTT. Its protein product is CSVTIPQGIGGEAFF. The chain links TRBV29-1 to TRBJ1-1, with D tentatively TRBD1 (6 bases). The germline CDR1 and CDR2 sequences are SQVTM and ANQGSEA. CDR3 length: 15 amino acids. Trimming left V 5 bases short and J 7 bases short, with 23 bases between.

V usage is TRBV7-9 and J usage is TRBJ2-5; 9 nucleotides match TRBD1. Germline CDR1 and CDR2: SEHNR and FQNEAQ (reference sequence). The CDR3 sequence is 16 residues long. Trimming cost V 2 bases and J 5 bases; bases outside gene matches: 9. DNA for the CDR3: TGTGCCAGCAGCTTAATTCTGACAGGGGGTCTGGAGACCCAGTACTTC. Its translation: CASSLILTGGLETQYF.

This clonotype was detected only once. The chain recombines TRBV12-3 or TRBV12-4 with TRBJ2-5; TRBD2 matches at 8 bases. The CDR3 runs 15 residues. The ends lost 4 bases at V and 2 bases at J; junction bases unmatched: 6. CDR3 DNA sequence: TGTGCCAGCAGTTCGTGGCGGGGGGATCAAGAGACCCAGTACTTC. It is translated as CASSSWRGDQETQYF.

This rearrangement joins TRBV7-2 to TRBJ1-3; D is possibly TRBD1 (5 bases). Germline CDR1 SGHTA, CDR2 FQGNSA. V was shortened by 1 base and J by 4 bases, with 11 bases between the two germline ends. CDR3 size: 15 residues. CDR3 sequence: CASSLGGGTGNTIYF. CDR3 DNA: TGTGCCAGCAGCTTAGGCGGAGGGACGGGAAACACCATATATTTT. Combining the CDR3 with reference TRBV7-2 and TRBJ1-3 gives the whole variable domain GAGVSQSPSNKVTEKGKDVELRCDPISGHTALYWYRQSLGQGLEFLIYFQGNSAPDKSGLPSDRFSAERTGGSVSTLTIQRTQQEDSAVYLCASSLGGGTGNTIYFGEGSWLTVV.